This TCR beta chain comes out of a study of cytomegalovirus exposure and HLA in healthy donors. The study's findings and limits: Available immune exposure information covered CMV serostatus only.

As for this clone: What it binds is unknown.

Vbeta (60) and Jbeta (13) primers were used in the PCR. TCRdb's table, derived via immunoSEQ multiplex PCR, lists solely in-frame clones and lacks some. The table includes a few hundred thousand clones, about 89% detected once. The germline V gene encodes CDR1 MRHNA and CDR2 SNTAGT. This CDR3 has 16 amino acids. Between the trimmed V and J ends, which lost 2 bases and 2 bases, there was a span of 12 bases. This TCR derives from a woman between 18 and 30 years old in good health and CMV-seronegative. The chain uses TRBV6-4 and TRBJ2-2; weak D call: TRBD2 (6 bases). Specimen: PBMCs. The CDR3 DNA is TGTGCCAGCAGTGACGTGGCGGGGACTAACACCGGGGAGCTGTTTTTT. This encodes CASSDVAGTNTGELFF.